Reported below is one TCR beta chain. This sample is drawn from a study of human T cells and chemical hapten exposure. Germline-derived CDR1 and CDR2 are MNHEY and SVGAGI. Trimming took 4 bases from V and 8 from J, leaving 20 bases between them. This CDR3 spans 15 amino acids. Individual cDNA molecules each carried unique molecular identifiers attached by the library. Each CDR3 protein gets one entry after TCRdb re-called the 5' RACE reads with MiXCR. The table lists 110,000 or so distinct CDR3 sequences, roughly a fifth of them singletons. Total RNA extraction was carried out from unfractionated whole blood.

The source is a human donor in good health. The V gene is TRBV6-5, the J gene TRBJ1-2; D possibly corresponds to TRBD1 (5 bases). CDR3 protein: CASSSSTTRGYGYTF. In nucleotides, the CDR3 is TGTGCCAGCAGTTCCTCGACAACCCGGGGGTACGGCTACACCTTC.